The T cell receptor beta chain under discussion was sequenced for a study of identifying expanded T cells in peripheral blood. Generated by immunoSEQ multiplex PCR, the TCRdb table keeps only in-frame clones and is missing some. Here the sample spans tens of thousands of clones, approximately 82% being singletons. With regard to this clone: The antigen remains unidentified.

Whole-study findings and limits: Differentially abundant clones: roughly 1.2 between replicates, 16.4 at roughly 15 days, 19 to 20 at four.

Germline CDR1 is SSHAT and CDR2 is FNYEAQ (reference sequence). The V and J ends lost 6 bases and 5 bases, in that order; junction bases with no gene match: 6. This CDR3 has 14 amino acids. The TCR was taken from a person between 18 and 75 years old in good health. This chain joins TRBV7-7 and TRBJ2-5; 10 bases align to TRBD2. Sample: blood. The CDR3 DNA reads TGTGCCAGCAGTCATAGCGGGAGGAAGGAGACCCAGTACTTC. Its protein is CASSHSGRKETQYF.